The entry that follows covers one TCR beta chain sequence. This clone appeared once. Its recognized antigen is unknown. Base qualities are not at hand, and no much larger clone is one base apart. The library was made by the immunoSEQ multiplex PCR assay. TCRdb limited this immuneACCESS table to in-frame rearrangements with V and J called. A share of clones is missing; checked studies link under half to unresolved V genes, and the rest is unexplained. The sample data list approximately 150,000 clones, and roughly 93% of these were observed just once. Approximately 5.7% of the sample goes to the ten largest clones. CDR1 and CDR2 were assigned from the germline V gene (reference sequence) as LNHDA and SQIVND. The cysteine opens and the phenylalanine closes a CDR3 of 14 amino acids. Just the 42-base CDR3 DNA is kept, in frame starting at base 1. V drops 0 bases and J drops 8 bases, leaving 13 bases in between.

This sample is part of a study of control samples from healthy donors and cancer patients (TCRdb year 2020). The sequence links TRBV19 to TRBJ1-2; TRBD1 is possibly the D segment (6 matching bases). Sequenced sample: blood. This clonotype was obtained from a man aged 18 to 29 in good health. This receptor carries the CDR3 CASSIDSDRSGYTF. The DNA sequence is TGTGCCAGTAGTATAGACTCGGACAGAAGCGGCTACACCTTC.